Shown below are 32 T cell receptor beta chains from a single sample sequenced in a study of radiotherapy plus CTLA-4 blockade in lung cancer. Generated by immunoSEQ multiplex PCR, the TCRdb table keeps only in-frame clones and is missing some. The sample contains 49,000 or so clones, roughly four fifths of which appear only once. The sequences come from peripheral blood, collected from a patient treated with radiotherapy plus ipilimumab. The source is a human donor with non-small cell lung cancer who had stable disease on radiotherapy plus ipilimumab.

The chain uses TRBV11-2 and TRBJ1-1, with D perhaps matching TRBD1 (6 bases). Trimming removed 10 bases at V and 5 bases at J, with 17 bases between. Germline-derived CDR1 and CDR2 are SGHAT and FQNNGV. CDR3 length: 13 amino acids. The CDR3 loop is CATIEEGGTEAFF. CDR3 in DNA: TGTGCCACCATCGAGGAGGGGGGAACTGAAGCTTTCTTT.

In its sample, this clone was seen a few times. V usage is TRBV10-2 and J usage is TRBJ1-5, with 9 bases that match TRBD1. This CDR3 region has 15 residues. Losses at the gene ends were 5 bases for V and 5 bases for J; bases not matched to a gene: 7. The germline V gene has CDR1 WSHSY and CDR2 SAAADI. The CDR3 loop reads CASSWTGAQDQPQHF. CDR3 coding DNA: TGCGCCAGCAGTTGGACAGGGGCGCAGGATCAGCCCCAGCATTTT.

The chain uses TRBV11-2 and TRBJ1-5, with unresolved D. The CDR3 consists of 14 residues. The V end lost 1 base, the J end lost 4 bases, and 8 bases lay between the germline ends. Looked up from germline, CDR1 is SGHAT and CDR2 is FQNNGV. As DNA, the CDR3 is TGTGCCAGCAGCTTAGTCGCGGGGAATCAGCCCCAGCATTTT. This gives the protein CASSLVAGNQPQHF.

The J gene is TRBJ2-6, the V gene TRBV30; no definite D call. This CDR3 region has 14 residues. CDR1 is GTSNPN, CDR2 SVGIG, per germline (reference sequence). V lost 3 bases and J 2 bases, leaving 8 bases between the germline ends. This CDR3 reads CAWRLVPGANVLTF. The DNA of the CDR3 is TGTGCCTGGAGGCTTGTCCCTGGGGCCAACGTCCTGACTTTC.

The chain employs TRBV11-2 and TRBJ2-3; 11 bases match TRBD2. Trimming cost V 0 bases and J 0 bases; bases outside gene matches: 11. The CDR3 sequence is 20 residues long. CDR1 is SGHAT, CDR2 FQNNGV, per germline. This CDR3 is CASSLDFSSGGSSSTDTQYF. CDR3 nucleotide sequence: TGTGCCAGCAGCTTAGATTTTTCTAGCGGGGGGTCATCTAGCACAGATACGCAGTATTTT.

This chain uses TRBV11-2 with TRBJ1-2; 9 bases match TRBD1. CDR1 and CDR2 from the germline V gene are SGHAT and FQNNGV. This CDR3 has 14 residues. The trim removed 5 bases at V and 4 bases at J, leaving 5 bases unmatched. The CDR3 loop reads CASSTPTGGYGYTF. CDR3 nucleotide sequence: TGTGCCAGCAGCACCCCGACAGGGGGCTATGGCTACACCTTC.

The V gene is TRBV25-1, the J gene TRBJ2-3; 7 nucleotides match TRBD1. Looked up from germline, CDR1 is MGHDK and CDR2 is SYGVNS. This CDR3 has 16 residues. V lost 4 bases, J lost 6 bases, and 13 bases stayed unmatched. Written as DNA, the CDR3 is TGTGCCAGCAGTGGCTCGACAGGGCACCGTATGGATACGCAGTATTTT. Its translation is CASSGSTGHRMDTQYF.

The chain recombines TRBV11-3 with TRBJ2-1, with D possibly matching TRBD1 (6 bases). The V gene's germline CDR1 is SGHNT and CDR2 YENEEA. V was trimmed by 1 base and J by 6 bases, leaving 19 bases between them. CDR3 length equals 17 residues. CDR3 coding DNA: TGTGCCAGCAGCTTAGGGGCTCTGTTACAGGGTTCCAATGAGCAGTTCTTC. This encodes CASSLGALLQGSNEQFF.

The CDR3 spells CASSPEPDYNEQFF. CDR3 nucleotide sequence: TGTGCCAGCAGCCCTGAACCTGACTACAATGAGCAGTTCTTC. The V and J genes are TRBV11-3 and TRBJ2-1; D remains unclear. The CDR3 spans 14 residues. Per germline, CDR1 SGHNT and CDR2 YENEEA. V was clipped by 5 bases and J by 3 bases, with 11 bases between them. The full variable domain, in which reference TRBV11-3 and TRBJ2-1 provide the parts outside the CDR3, is EAGVVQSPRYKIIEKKQPVAFWCNPISGHNTLYWYLQNLGQGPELLIRYENEEAVDDSQLPKDRFSAERLKGVDSTLKIQPAELGDSAVYLCASSPEPDYNEQFFGPGTRLTVL.

The CDR3 coding sequence is TGTGCCAGCAGTTTAGAGAGACAGGGGAGAAACATTCAGTACTTC. Protein sequence: CASSLERQGRNIQYF. The V gene is TRBV27, the J gene TRBJ2-4; 8 nucleotides line up with TRBD1. V lost 2 bases to trimming and J lost 6 bases; unmatched junction nucleotides: 6. The CDR3 covers 15 residues. The germline gives CDR1 MNHEY, CDR2 SMNVEV (reference sequence).

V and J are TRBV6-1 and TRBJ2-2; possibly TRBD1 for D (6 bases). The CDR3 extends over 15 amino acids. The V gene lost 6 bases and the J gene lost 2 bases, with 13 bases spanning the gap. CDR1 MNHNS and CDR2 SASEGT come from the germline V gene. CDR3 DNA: TGTGCCAGCAGCCTATGGACAGAAAACACCGGGGAGCTGTTTTTT. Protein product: CASSLWTENTGELFF.

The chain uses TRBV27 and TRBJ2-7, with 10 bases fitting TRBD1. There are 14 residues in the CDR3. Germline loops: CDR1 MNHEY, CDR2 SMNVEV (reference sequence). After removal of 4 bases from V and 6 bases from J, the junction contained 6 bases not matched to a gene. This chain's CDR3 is CASSSGTGAREQYF. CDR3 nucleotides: TGTGCCAGCAGTTCCGGGACAGGGGCACGCGAGCAGTACTTC.

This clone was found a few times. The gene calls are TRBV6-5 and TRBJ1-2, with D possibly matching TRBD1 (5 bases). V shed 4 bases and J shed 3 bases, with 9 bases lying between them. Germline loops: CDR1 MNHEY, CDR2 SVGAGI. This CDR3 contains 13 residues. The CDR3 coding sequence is TGTGCCAGCAGTTTTCAGACAGACTATGGCTACACCTTC. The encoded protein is CASSFQTDYGYTF.

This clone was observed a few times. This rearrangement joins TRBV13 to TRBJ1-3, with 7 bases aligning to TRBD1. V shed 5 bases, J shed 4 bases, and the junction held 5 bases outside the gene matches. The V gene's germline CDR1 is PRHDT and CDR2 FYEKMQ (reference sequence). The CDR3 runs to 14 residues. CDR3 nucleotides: TGTGCCAGCAGCATCGACAGGGTAGGAAACACCATATATTTT. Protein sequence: CASSIDRVGNTIYF.

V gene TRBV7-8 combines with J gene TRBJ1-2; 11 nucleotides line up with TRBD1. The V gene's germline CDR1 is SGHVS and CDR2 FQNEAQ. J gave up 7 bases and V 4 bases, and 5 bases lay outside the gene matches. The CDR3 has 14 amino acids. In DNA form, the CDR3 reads TGTGCCAGCAGCTACGGACAGGGGGCTAGTGGCTACACCTTC. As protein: CASSYGQGASGYTF. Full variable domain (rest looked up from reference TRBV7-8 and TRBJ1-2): GAGVSQSPRYKVAKRGQDVALRCDPISGHVSLFWYQQALGQGPEFLTYFQNEAQLDKSGLPSDRFFAERPEGSVSTLKIQRTQQEDSAVYLCASSYGQGASGYTFGSGTRLTVV.

The CDR3 region is CASRVDVFNSPLHF. CDR3 coding DNA: TGTGCCAGCAGAGTAGACGTCTTTAATTCACCCCTCCACTTT. This chain connects TRBV7-2 to TRBJ1-6; D gene ambiguous. This CDR3 has 14 residues. Germline V gene lookup returns CDR1 SGHTA and CDR2 FQGNSA. V lost 6 bases and J 6 bases, leaving 12 bases between the germline ends. Based on the CDR3 plus reference TRBV7-2 and TRBJ1-6, the full variable domain is GAGVSQSPSNKVTEKGKDVELRCDPISGHTALYWYRQSLGQGLEFLIYFQGNSAPDKSGLPSDRFSAERTGGSVSTLTIQRTQQEDSAVYLCASRVDVFNSPLHFGNGTRLTVT.

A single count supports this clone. This CDR3 reads CASSLPGQGAGGELFF. CDR3 DNA sequence: TGCGCCAGCAGCCTCCCGGGACAGGGGGCCGGCGGGGAGCTGTTTTTT. The chain joins TRBV4-1 to TRBJ2-2; 12 nucleotides align to TRBD1. The J segment lost 7 bases and the V segment lost 4 bases, leaving 7 bases of the junction unmatched. The CDR3 contains 16 residues. CDR1 is MGHRA, CDR2 YSYEKL, per germline.

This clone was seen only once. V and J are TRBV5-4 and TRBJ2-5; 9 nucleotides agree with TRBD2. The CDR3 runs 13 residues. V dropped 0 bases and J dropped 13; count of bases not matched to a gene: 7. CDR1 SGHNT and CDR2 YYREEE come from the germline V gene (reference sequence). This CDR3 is CASSLDRRGGRYF. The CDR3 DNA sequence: TGTGCCAGCAGCTTGGACAGGCGGGGGGGCCGGTACTTC.

CDR3 in amino acids: CASSRQGHTGELFF. The DNA for the CDR3 is TGTGCCAGCAGCCGACAGGGGCACACCGGGGAGCTGTTTTTT. This chain connects TRBV7-3 to TRBJ2-2; 8 bases fit TRBD1. This CDR3 contains 14 residues. Germline trimming cut 5 bases from V and 3 bases from J; bases unmatched to any gene: 2. Germline CDR1 SGHTA, CDR2 FQGTGA. The whole variable domain, remainder taken from reference TRBV7-3 and TRBJ2-2, is GAGVSQTPSNKVTEKGKYVELRCDPISGHTALYWYRQSLGQGPEFLIYFQGTGAADDSGLPNDRFFAVRPEGSVSTLKIQRTERGDSAVYLCASSRQGHTGELFFGEGSRLTVL.

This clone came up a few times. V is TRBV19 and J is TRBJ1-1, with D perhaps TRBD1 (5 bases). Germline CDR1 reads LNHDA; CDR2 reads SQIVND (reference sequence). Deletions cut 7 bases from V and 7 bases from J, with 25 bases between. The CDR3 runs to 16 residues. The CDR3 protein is CASTQRGGLLSFEAFF. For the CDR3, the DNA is TGTGCCAGTACCCAAAGGGGAGGGCTTTTGTCATTTGAAGCTTTCTTT.

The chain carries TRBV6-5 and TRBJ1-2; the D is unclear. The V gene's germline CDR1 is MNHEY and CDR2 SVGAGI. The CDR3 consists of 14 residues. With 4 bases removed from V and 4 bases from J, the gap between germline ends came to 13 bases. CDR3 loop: CASSFAEGVYGYTF. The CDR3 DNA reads TGTGCCAGCAGTTTTGCAGAGGGAGTCTATGGCTACACCTTC.

CDR3 sequence reads: CASRWGDNQPQHF. Here the CDR3 DNA reads TGTGCCAGCCGTTGGGGGGACAATCAGCCCCAGCATTTT. This rearrangement joins TRBV27 to TRBJ1-5, with D perhaps matching TRBD1 (5 bases). CDR3 length equals 13 residues. V was pared by 8 bases and J by 3 bases, with 11 bases between. The V gene's germline CDR1 is MNHEY and CDR2 SMNVEV (reference sequence).

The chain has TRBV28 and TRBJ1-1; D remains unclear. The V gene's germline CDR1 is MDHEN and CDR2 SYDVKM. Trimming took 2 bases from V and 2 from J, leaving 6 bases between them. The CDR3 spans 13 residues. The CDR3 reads CASSLIRNTEAFF. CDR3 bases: TGTGCCAGCAGTTTAATCCGAAACACTGAAGCTTTCTTT.

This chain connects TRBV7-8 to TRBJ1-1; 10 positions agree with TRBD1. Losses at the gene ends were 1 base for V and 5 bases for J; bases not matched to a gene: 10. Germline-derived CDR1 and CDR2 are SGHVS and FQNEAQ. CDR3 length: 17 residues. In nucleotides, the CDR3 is TGTGCCAGCAGCTTAGGCGACAGGGGGCGTTTCCGGACTGAAGCTTTCTTT. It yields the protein CASSLGDRGRFRTEAFF.

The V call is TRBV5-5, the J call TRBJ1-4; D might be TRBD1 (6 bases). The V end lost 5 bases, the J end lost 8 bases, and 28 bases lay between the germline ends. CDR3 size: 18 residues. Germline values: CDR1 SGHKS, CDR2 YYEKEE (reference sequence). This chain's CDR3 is CASSLTVGQTKLGEKLFF. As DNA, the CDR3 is TGTGCCAGCAGTCTAACGGTCGGACAGACGAAGTTAGGAGAAAAACTGTTTTTT.

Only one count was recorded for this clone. The CDR3 nucleotides are TGTGCCAGCAGCGCCTTTCTGGCAAGGGACATTCAGTACTTC. Protein product: CASSAFLARDIQYF. The chain joins TRBV7-3 to TRBJ2-4; D unclear. The germline V and J ends were trimmed by 5 bases and 8 bases, with 16 bases remaining between them. Per the germline V gene, CDR1 is SGHTA and CDR2 is FQGTGA. CDR3 length: 14 amino acids.

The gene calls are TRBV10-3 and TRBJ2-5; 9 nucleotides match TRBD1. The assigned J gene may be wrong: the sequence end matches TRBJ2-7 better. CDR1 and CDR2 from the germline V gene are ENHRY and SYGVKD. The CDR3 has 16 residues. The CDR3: CAISGGPGQGRYEQYF. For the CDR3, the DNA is TGTGCCATCAGTGGGGGCCCGGGACAGGGAAGGTACGAGCAGTACTTC.

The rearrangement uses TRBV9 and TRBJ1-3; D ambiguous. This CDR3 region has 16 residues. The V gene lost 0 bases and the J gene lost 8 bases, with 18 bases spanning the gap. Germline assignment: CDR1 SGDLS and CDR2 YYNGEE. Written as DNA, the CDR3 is TGTGCCAGCAGCGTAGCCGTTCGTCAGCACCAGGACACCATATATTTT. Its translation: CASSVAVRQHQDTIYF.

The chain's CDR3 is CASSQDVPRGHGYTF. The CDR3 DNA sequence: TGTGCCAGCAGCCAAGACGTTCCGAGGGGTCATGGCTACACCTTC. The gene calls are TRBV14 and TRBJ1-2; tentatively, D is TRBD1 (5 bases). The CDR3 is 15 residues long. The germline CDR1 and CDR2 sequences are SGHDN and FVKESK. V was trimmed by 0 bases and J by 6 bases, leaving 14 bases between them.

CDR3 protein: CASSSDRAGGELFF. CDR3 bases: TGTGCCAGCAGTTCCGACAGGGCGGGCGGGGAGCTGTTTTTT. The chain joins TRBV7-7 to TRBJ2-2; 7 nucleotides align to TRBD1. The germline CDR1 and CDR2 sequences are SSHAT and FNYEAQ (reference sequence). This CDR3 contains 14 residues. The V and J ends lost 6 bases and 7 bases, in that order; junction bases with no gene match: 8.

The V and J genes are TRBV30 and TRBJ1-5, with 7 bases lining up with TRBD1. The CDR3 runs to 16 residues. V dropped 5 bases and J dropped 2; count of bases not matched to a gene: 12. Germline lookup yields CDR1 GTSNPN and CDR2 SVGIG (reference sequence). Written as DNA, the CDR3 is TGTGCCTGGTCTGACAGGGCCAATATTGGCAATCAGCCCCAGCATTTT. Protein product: CAWSDRANIGNQPQHF.

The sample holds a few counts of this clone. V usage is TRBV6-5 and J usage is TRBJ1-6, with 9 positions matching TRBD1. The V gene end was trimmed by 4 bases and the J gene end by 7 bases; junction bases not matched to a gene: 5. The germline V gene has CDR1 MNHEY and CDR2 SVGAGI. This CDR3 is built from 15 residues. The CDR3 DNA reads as TGTGCCAGCAGTTCCTCCGGGACAGGGAATTCACCCCTCCACTTT. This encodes CASSSSGTGNSPLHF.